This T cell receptor beta chain was obtained from a study of blood T cell repertoires in COVID-19. Across the study: Italy, Spain and the United States were the sources of the convalescent and acute COVID-19 samples. T cells, B-cell-depleted T cells, or PBMCs provided the cDNA or gDNA that served as material.

The table lists this clone with a count of one. With 5 bases removed from V and 0 bases from J, the gap between germline ends came to 8 bases. Germline V gene lookup returns CDR1 MNHEY and CDR2 SVGAGI. The CDR3 totals 14 residues. As processed by the authors: Reference gene primer amplification in the assay estimated nucleated cell counts. The repertoire was sequenced with immunoSEQ multiplex PCR; TCRdb's copy has only in-frame clones and lacks some. D and trimming come from the DNA, and the V and J calls and clone size come from that table. The table lists 70,000 to 100,000 clones, approximately 80% of them singletons.

The origin of this receptor is a woman aged 80 or over with acute or convalescent COVID-19. The genes are TRBV6-5 and TRBJ1-3; D might be TRBD1 (5 bases). The sample was peripheral blood. The CDR3 loop is CASSQTASGNTIYF. For the CDR3, the DNA is TGTGCCAGCAGTCAGACAGCCTCTGGAAACACCATATATTTT.